What follows are 5 T cell receptor beta chains derived from one specimen sequenced in a study of blood T cell repertoires in COVID-19. Assay used: immunoSEQ multiplex PCR; TCRdb lists only in-frame clones, some missing. The sample includes about 98,000 clones, 75% to 85% of them seen just once. Sequencing was carried out using peripheral blood. The source is an older man with acute or convalescent COVID-19.

The chain combines TRBV7-2 with TRBJ2-7; TRBD2 matches 7 bases. There are 17 residues in the CDR3. V lost 5 bases to trimming and J lost 2 bases; unmatched junction nucleotides: 15. The germline gives CDR1 SGHTA, CDR2 FQGNSA. The CDR3 loop reads CASSPTSRLAQTYEQYF. The CDR3 DNA follows: TGTGCCAGCAGCCCAACCTCCCGACTAGCCCAAACCTACGAGCAGTACTTC.

This clone was seen a few times. The rearrangement links TRBV9 to TRBJ2-2, with D perhaps matching TRBD1 (5 bases). There are 13 residues in the CDR3. Germline assignment: CDR1 SGDLS and CDR2 YYNGEE. V was shortened by 3 bases and J by 5 bases, with 8 bases between the two germline ends. CDR3: CASSGRVTGELFF. DNA for the CDR3: TGTGCCAGCAGCGGCAGGGTTACCGGGGAGCTGTTTTTT. The variable domain in full, with the rest retrieved from reference TRBV9 and TRBJ2-2, is DSGVTQTPKHLITATGQRVTLRCSPRSGDLSVYWYQQSLDQGLQFLIQYYNGEERAKGNILERFSAQQFPDLHSELNLSSLELGDSALYFCASSGRVTGELFFGEGSRLTVL.

The V call is TRBV28, the J call TRBJ1-6; the D gene is possibly TRBD1 (5 bases). From germline, CDR1 is MDHEN and CDR2 SYDVKM. The CDR3 loop spans 16 amino acids. V was clipped by 7 bases and J by 0 bases, with 13 bases between them. As DNA, the CDR3 is TGTGCCAGCAATACAGGCTCGCGCTCCTATAATTCACCCCTCCACTTT. Protein product: CASNTGSRSYNSPLHF. Complete variable domain (other parts from reference TRBV28 and TRBJ1-6): DVKVTQSSRYLVKRTGEKVFLECVQDMDHENMFWYRQDPGLGLRLIYFSYDVKMKEKGDIPEGYSVSREKKERFSLILESASTNQTSMYLCASNTGSRSYNSPLHFGNGTRLTVT.

The chain has TRBV4-1 and TRBJ2-7; D not certain. The CDR3 loop spans 15 amino acids. Germline CDR1 is MGHRA and CDR2 is YSYEKL. The V gene lost 4 bases and the J gene lost 2 bases, with 15 bases spanning the gap. DNA of the CDR3: TGCGCCAGCAGCCTTTCCGACATGTCCCCCTACGAGCAGTACTTC. This encodes CASSLSDMSPYEQYF.

This rearrangement joins TRBV27 to TRBJ1-2; D gene uncertain. V gave up 4 bases and J gave up 8 bases, with 14 bases separating them. The CDR3 runs 13 residues. Germline CDR1 is MNHEY and CDR2 is SMNVEV (reference sequence). CDR3 coding DNA: TGTGCCAGCAGTTCCCCTTCGAGGGAAGGCTACACCTTC. Residues: CASSSPSREGYTF.